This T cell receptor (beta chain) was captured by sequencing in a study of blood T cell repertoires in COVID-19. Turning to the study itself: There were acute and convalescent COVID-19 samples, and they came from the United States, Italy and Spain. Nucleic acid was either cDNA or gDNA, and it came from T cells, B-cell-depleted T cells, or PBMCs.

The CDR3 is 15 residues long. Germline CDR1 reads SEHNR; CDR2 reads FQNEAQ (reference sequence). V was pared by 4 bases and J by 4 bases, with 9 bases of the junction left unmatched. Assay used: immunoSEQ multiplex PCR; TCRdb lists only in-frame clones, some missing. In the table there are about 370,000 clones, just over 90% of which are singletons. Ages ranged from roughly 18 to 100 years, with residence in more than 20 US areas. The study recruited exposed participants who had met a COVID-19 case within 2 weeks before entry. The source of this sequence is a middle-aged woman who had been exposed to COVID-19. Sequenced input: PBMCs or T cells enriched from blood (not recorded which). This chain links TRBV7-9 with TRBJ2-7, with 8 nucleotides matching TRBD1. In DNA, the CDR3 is TGTGCCAGCAGCTCCCAGGACAGGGCCGAATACGAGCAGTACTTC. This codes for CASSSQDRAEYEQYF.